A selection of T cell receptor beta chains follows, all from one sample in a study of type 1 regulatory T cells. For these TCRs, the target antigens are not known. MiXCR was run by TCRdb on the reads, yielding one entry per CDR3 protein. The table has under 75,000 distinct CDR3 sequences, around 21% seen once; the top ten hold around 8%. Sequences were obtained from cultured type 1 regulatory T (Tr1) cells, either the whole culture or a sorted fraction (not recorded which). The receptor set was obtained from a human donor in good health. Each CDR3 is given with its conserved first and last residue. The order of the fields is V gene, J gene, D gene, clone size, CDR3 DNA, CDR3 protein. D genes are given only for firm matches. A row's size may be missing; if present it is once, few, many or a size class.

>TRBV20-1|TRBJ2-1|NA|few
TGCAGTGCTAGCGGGGGCAGCGACTCCTACAATGAGCAGTTCTTC
CSASGGSDSYNEQFF
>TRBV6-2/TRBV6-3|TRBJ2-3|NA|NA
TGTGCCAGCGAGGGGGACACAGATACGCAGTATTTT
CASEGDTDTQYF
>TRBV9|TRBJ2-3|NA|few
TGTGCCAGCAGCGTAGCTGGTCGGTTCGATACGCAGTATTTT
CASSVAGRFDTQYF
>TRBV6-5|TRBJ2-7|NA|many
TGTGCCAGCAGCCGACAGTCGACCTACGAGCAGTACTTC
CASSRQSTYEQYF
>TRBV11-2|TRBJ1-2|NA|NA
TGTGCCAGCAGCTTCAGAAACAGCTATGGCTACACCTTC
CASSFRNSYGYTF
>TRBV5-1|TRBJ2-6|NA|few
TGCGCCAGCAGCTCTTCTAACTCTGGGGCCAACGTCCTGACTTTC
CASSSSNSGANVLTF
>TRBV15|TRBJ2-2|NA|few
TGTGCCACCAGCAGGCAGACCGGGGAGCTGTTTTTT
CATSRQTGELFF
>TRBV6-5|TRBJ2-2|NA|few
TGTGCCAGCAGGGACAACACCGGGGAGCTGTTTTTT
CASRDNTGELFF
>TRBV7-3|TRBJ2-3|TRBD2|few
TGTGCCAGCAGCTACGGACTAGCGGGCACAGATACGCAGTATTTT
CASSYGLAGTDTQYF
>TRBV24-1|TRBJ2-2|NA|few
TGTGCCACCGGTGACCTTCGCGGGGAGCTGTTTTTT
CATGDLRGELFF
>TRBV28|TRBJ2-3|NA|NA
TGTGCCAGCAGTCCCCAGGTGCTAGATACGCAGTATTTT
CASSPQVLDTQYF
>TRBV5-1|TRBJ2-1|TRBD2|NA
TGCGCCAGCAGCTTGAGTCTAGCGGGCGCCAATGAGCAGTTCTTC
CASSLSLAGANEQFF
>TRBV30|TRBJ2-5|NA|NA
TGTGCCTGGAGTGACCTGGGGACCAGAGAGACCCAGTACTTC
CAWSDLGTRETQYF
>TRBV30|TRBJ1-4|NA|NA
TGTGCCTGGAGGATAGCTGAAAAACTGTTTTTT
CAWRIAEKLFF
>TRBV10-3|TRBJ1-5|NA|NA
TGTGCCATCAGTGATCCAGGGGAGAATCAGCCCCAGCATTTT
CAISDPGENQPQHF
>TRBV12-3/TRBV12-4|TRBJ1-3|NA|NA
TGTGCCAGCAACCAGGGCTCACACTCTGGAAACACCATATATTTT
CASNQGSHSGNTIYF
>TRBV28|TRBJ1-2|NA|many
TGTGCCAGCAGTGTTAACTATGGCTACACCTTC
CASSVNYGYTF
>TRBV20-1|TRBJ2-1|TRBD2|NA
TGCAGTGCTACTCCAAAACTAGCGGGAGGGCCGCATGAGCAGTTCTTC
CSATPKLAGGPHEQFF
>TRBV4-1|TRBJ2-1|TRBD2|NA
TGCGCCAGCAGCCGAGATATGGGGGAGGGTCGCGAGCAGTTCTTC
CASSRDMGEGREQFF
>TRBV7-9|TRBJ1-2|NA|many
TGTGCCAGCAGCCAAAGACAGGACGGTGGCTACACCTTC
CASSQRQDGGYTF
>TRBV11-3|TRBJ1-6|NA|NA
TGTGCCAGCAGCTTAGATACTTATTCACCCCTCCACTTT
CASSLDTYSPLHF
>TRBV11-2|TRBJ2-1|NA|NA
TGTGCCAGCAGCTTAGCTTTTAGTTATCTCCCTGAGCAGTTCTTC
CASSLAFSYLPEQFF
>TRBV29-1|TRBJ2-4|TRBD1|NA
TGCAGCGCTGCGACAGGGGATGACATTCAGTACTTC
CSAATGDDIQYF
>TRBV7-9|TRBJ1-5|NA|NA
TGTGCCAGCAGCTTAGGGGGAGGTCAGCCCCAGCATTTT
CASSLGGGQPQHF
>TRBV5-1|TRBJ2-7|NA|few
TGCGCCAGCAGCGACCTAGCTTATGAATACGAGCAGTACTTC
CASSDLAYEYEQYF
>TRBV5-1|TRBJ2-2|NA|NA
TGCGCCAGCAGCCCCTGGACAGCCACCGGGGAGCTGTTTTTT
CASSPWTATGELFF
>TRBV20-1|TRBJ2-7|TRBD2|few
TGCAGTGCAACGCGGGTCGGGGGGGCCGAGCAGTACTTC
CSATRVGGAEQYF
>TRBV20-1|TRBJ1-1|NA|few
TGCAGTGCTAGAGGTGGGGGCAAGACTGAAGCTTTCTTT
CSARGGGKTEAFF
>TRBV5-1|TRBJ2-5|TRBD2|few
TGCGCCAGCAGCTCGGGACTAGCGGACAGAAAAGAGACCCAGTACTTC
CASSSGLADRKETQYF
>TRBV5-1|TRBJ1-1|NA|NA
TGCGCCACGACGGGACAAGAGAACACTGAAGCTTTCTTT
CATTGQENTEAFF
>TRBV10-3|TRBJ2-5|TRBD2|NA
TGTGCCATCAGTGAGACACGGACTAGCAGGCGGACGAGGGAGGAGACCCAGTACTTC
CAISETRTSRRTREETQYF
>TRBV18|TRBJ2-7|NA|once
TGTGCCAGCTCACCAAGTTCTGTGGCGGACGAGCAGTACTTC
CASSPSSVADEQYF
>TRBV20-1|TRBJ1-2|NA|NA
TGCAGTGCTAGGGGGATTGGCTATGGCTACACCTTC
CSARGIGYGYTF
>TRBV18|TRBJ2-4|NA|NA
TGTGCCAGCTCATATTCCGGGAAAAACATTCAGTACTTC
CASSYSGKNIQYF